The text below deals with one TCR beta chain. The CDR3 totals 15 residues. Germline values: CDR1 SEHNR, CDR2 FQNEAQ (reference sequence). PCR of TCRalpha and TCRbeta cDNA was nested, with two rounds of 16 and 9 cycles. One entry per CDR3 protein, without DNA, is what TCRdb gives after re-calling the 5' RACE reads. The listing records some 450,000 distinct CDR3 sequences. This entry comes from a study of monozygotic twins with inflammatory bowel disease. V usage is TRBV7-9 and J usage is TRBJ1-4; the TCRdb D gene call, TRBD1, has no DNA to confirm it. Sequencing input: blood. The source of this sequence is a human donor with ulcerative colitis or Crohn's disease, or a healthy co-twin of an affected twin (not recorded which). Here the CDR3 reads CASSTGGTGNEKLFF.